Below, 31 T cell receptor beta chains from the same sample are listed, as sequenced in a study of CD8 T cells in Susac syndrome. The RNA input was about 0.45 to 1 ug, and it was reverse transcribed with random hexamers. TCRdb itself ran the immunoSEQ multiplex PCR reads through MiXCR, one entry per CDR3 protein. Here the sample spans about 150,000 distinct CDR3 sequences, just under 97% being singletons. Sequences were obtained from CD8+ T cells from PBMCs. The source of these receptors is a human donor with multiple sclerosis.

The chain couples TRBV27 to TRBJ2-1; the D is unclear. V was shortened by 5 bases and J by 3 bases, with 11 bases between the two germline ends. CDR1 MNHEY and CDR2 SMNVEV come from the germline V gene (reference sequence). The CDR3 is 14 amino acids. The CDR3: CASSPPRIYNEQFF. Written as DNA, the CDR3 is TGTGCCAGCAGTCCACCCCGAATCTACAATGAGCAGTTCTTC.

V is TRBV7-2 and J is TRBJ2-7; 7 bases align to TRBD1. This CDR3 comprises 15 residues. V lost 4 bases, J lost 0 bases, and 6 bases stayed unmatched. CDR1 and CDR2 from the germline V gene are SGHTA and FQGNSA. The CDR3 sequence: CASSSRDRVSYEQYF. DNA of the CDR3: TGTGCCAGCAGCTCCCGGGACAGAGTCTCCTACGAGCAGTACTTC.

The table lists this clonotype with a count of one. This chain joins TRBV2 and TRBJ2-7; no clear D. The CDR3 spans 11 residues. CDR1 and CDR2 (germline): SNHLY, FYNNEI. V was trimmed by 3 bases and J by 6 bases, leaving 6 bases between them. CDR3 amino acids: CASSDYFEQYV. DNA of the CDR3: TGTGCCAGCAGTGATTATTTCGAGCAGTACGTC.

The chain recombines TRBV27 with TRBJ1-5; D might be TRBD1 (5 bases). V dropped 3 bases and J dropped 1 base, with 10 bases sitting between them. The CDR3 length is 15 residues. CDR1 and CDR2 from the germline V gene are MNHEY and SMNVEV (reference sequence). The CDR3 DNA reads TGTGCCAGCAGTTTTCGGCAGGGAAGCAATCAGCCCCAGCATTTT. Translated, it gives CASSFRQGSNQPQHF.

This clonotype appeared a single time. J is TRBJ2-1 and V is TRBV12-3 or TRBV12-4, with TRBD2 as a possible D gene (7 bases). The CDR3 spans 15 residues. The V and J ends lost 3 bases and 7 bases respectively, with 16 bases between them. CDR3 protein: CASSFGRGPYNEQFF. The CDR3 DNA is TGTGCCAGCAGTTTTGGGCGGGGGCCTTATAATGAGCAGTTCTTC.

The chain carries TRBV7-9 and TRBJ1-4; possible D gene TRBD1, 5 bases. Trimming stripped 3 bases from V and 0 bases from J, with 14 bases between. CDR1 is SEHNR and CDR2 is FQNEAQ in the germline V gene (reference sequence). CDR3 length equals 17 residues. The CDR3 spells CASSFPFGDATNEKLFF. The CDR3 DNA sequence: TGTGCCAGCAGCTTTCCGTTTGGGGACGCAACTAATGAAAAACTGTTTTTT.

The chain carries TRBV2 and TRBJ2-1, with TRBD2 matching over 12 bases. Germline CDR1 reads SNHLY; CDR2 reads FYNNEI. CDR3 length: 16 amino acids. V dropped 6 bases and J dropped 8; count of bases not matched to a gene: 11. Here the CDR3 DNA reads TGTGCCAGCAGCTACGGACTAGCGGGGCGATTGGATGAGCAGTTCTTC. Translated, it gives CASSYGLAGRLDEQFF.

This chain links TRBV30 with TRBJ2-4; D might be TRBD2 (5 bases). Deletions cut 0 bases from V and 12 bases from J, with 9 bases between. This CDR3 region has 11 residues. CDR1 is GTSNPN, CDR2 SVGIG, per germline (reference sequence). The CDR3 spells CAWSVGADQYF. The CDR3 nucleotides are TGTGCCTGGAGTGTAGGAGCGGATCAGTACTTC.

This CDR3 reads CASSGGEQYF. Here the CDR3 DNA reads TGTGCCAGCTCCGGCGGAGAGCAGTACTTC. This chain uses TRBV7-9 with TRBJ2-7; no clear D gene. This CDR3 contains 10 residues. The V end lost 8 bases, the J end lost 7 bases, and 9 bases lay between the germline ends. CDR1 and CDR2 (germline): SEHNR, FQNEAQ (reference sequence).

This rearrangement joins TRBV7-9 to TRBJ2-1, with a possible D match to TRBD1 (5 bases). Germline V gives CDR1 SEHNR, CDR2 FQNEAQ (reference sequence). Trimming shortened V by 5 bases and J by 12 bases, and 17 bases separated the two germline ends. The CDR3 has 13 residues. CDR3 coding DNA: TGTGCCAGCAGCCCATCGCAGGGCGCCGGGCAGTTCTTC. Amino acid sequence: CASSPSQGAGQFF.

This rearrangement joins TRBV6-5 to TRBJ2-7, with TRBD1 matching 7 bases. V dropped 4 bases and J dropped 3; count of bases not matched to a gene: 9. This CDR3 is 15 amino acids long. In germline, CDR1 is MNHEY, CDR2 SVGAGI. The CDR3 loop reads CASSFRQGENYEQYV. In DNA form, the CDR3 reads TGTGCCAGCAGTTTCAGACAGGGCGAGAACTACGAGCAGTACGTC.

This clonotype was recorded once. This chain joins TRBV30 and TRBJ1-4; D is unresolved. The CDR3 extends over 15 amino acids. Trimming shortened V by 5 bases and J by 0 bases, and 13 bases separated the two germline ends. Germline CDR1 and CDR2: GTSNPN and SVGIG (reference sequence). The CDR3 here is CAWVQVRATNEKLFF. The CDR3 DNA sequence: TGTGCCTGGGTTCAAGTCCGGGCAACTAATGAAAAACTGTTTTTT.

The chain employs TRBV4-1 and TRBJ2-7; TRBD1 matches at 8 bases. The CDR3 loop spans 15 amino acids. Per the germline V gene, CDR1 is MGHRA and CDR2 is YSYEKL. Trimming took 1 base from V and 2 from J; bases not matched to a gene: 4. The CDR3 DNA sequence: TGCGCCAGCAGCCAAGCCCGGGACAGGACCTACGAGCAGTACTTC. Translated, it gives CASSQARDRTYEQYF.

This rearrangement joins TRBV27 to TRBJ2-1; 9 bases match TRBD2. Germline CDR1 and CDR2: MNHEY and SMNVEV (reference sequence). The CDR3 has 18 amino acids. With 4 bases clipped from V and 3 bases from J, the junction kept 13 bases outside the gene matches. In DNA, the CDR3 is TGTGCCAGCAGTTATGGAGTGCGGGGGGGCCCGGACTACAATGAGCAGTTCTTC. Translation gives CASSYGVRGGPDYNEQFF.

This clonotype turned up a few times. The rearrangement uses TRBV4-2 and TRBJ2-3; 12 positions agree with TRBD2. The CDR3 totals 16 residues. Germline CDR1 and CDR2: LGHNA and YNFKEQ. Trimming at V came to 1 base and at J to 1 base, leaving 0 bases not matched to a gene. The CDR3 loop reads CASSQGLAGGTDTQYF. CDR3 coding DNA: TGTGCCAGCAGCCAAGGACTAGCGGGGGGCACAGATACGCAGTATTTT.

The CDR3, as DNA: TGCAGCGTTGAAGATCGAACAGGGGATCCTGGGGCCAACGTCCTGACTTTC. Translated, it gives CSVEDRTGDPGANVLTF. The chain combines TRBV29-1 with TRBJ2-6; 7 bases are shared with TRBD1. CDR3 length: 17 amino acids. The germline V gene has CDR1 SQVTM and CDR2 ANQGSEA. After removal of 0 bases from V and 2 bases from J, the junction contained 7 bases not matched to a gene.

The CDR3 loop is CASSSYYGTEEGYTF. CDR3 in DNA: TGCGCCAGCAGCTCCTACTACGGGACAGAGGAGGGCTACACCTTC. This chain connects TRBV5-1 to TRBJ1-2, with 7 positions matching TRBD1. V lost 3 bases to trimming and J lost 8 bases; unmatched junction nucleotides: 13. Germline CDR1 reads SGHRS; CDR2 reads YFSETQ. This CDR3 spans 15 amino acids. Variable domain in full (rest from reference TRBV5-1 and TRBJ1-2): KAGVTQTPRYLIKTRGQQVTLSCSPISGHRSVSWYQQTPGQGLQFLFEYFSETQRNKGNFPGRFSGRQFSNSRSEMNVSTLELGDSALYLCASSSYYGTEEGYTFGSGTRLTVV.

The chain couples TRBV10-3 to TRBJ2-3, with 12 positions matching TRBD2. Trimming at V came to 8 bases and at J to 2 bases, leaving 17 bases not matched to a gene. Germline-derived CDR1 and CDR2 are ENHRY and SYGVKD. The length of the CDR3 is 19 residues. Here the CDR3 reads CAIGVLAGGFLFPTDTQYF. As DNA, the CDR3 is TGTGCCATCGGTGTCCTAGCGGGGGGGTTCCTTTTTCCCACAGATACGCAGTATTTT.

The count of this clonotype is one. The chain employs TRBV15 and TRBJ2-3; no definite D call. This CDR3 has 14 residues. Germline CDR1 LNHNV, CDR2 YYDKDF (reference sequence). With 1 base removed from V and 2 bases from J, the gap between germline ends came to 7 bases. CDR3 DNA sequence: TGTGCCACCAGCAGAGTGGCAGACACAGATACGCAGTATTTT. The encoded protein is CATSRVADTDTQYF.

This chain uses TRBV2 with TRBJ2-7; TRBD2 aligns across 11 bases. V gave up 5 bases and J gave up 0 bases; unmatched junction bases: 6. Germline V gene lookup returns CDR1 SNHLY and CDR2 FYNNEI. The CDR3 extends over 16 amino acids. CDR3 residues: CASSSSGGIPSYEQYV. The DNA of the CDR3 is TGTGCCAGCAGTTCTAGCGGGGGGATACCCTCCTACGAGCAGTACGTC.

The chain recombines TRBV19 with TRBJ1-1; the D gene is possibly TRBD1 (5 bases). The germline CDR1 and CDR2 sequences are LNHDA and SQIVND (reference sequence). The CDR3 has 12 residues. V was clipped by 4 bases and J by 4 bases, with 7 bases between them. The CDR3 region has the DNA TGTGCCAGTAGTACAGGGCGCACTGAAGCTTTCTTT. It yields the protein CASSTGRTEAFF.

This clonotype was seen only once. This chain uses TRBV5-4 with TRBJ2-7, with D perhaps matching TRBD1 or TRBD2 (5 bases each). The CDR3 has 14 residues. V was pared by 7 bases and J by 7 bases, with 21 bases between. CDR1 and CDR2 from the germline V gene are SGHNT and YYREEE (reference sequence). Here the CDR3 DNA reads TGTGCCAGCGGGCCTGGGACGGGGACCGTGGAGCAGTACTTC. As protein: CASGPGTGTVEQYF.

The chain links TRBV2 to TRBJ2-2; 8 positions match TRBD2. Germline CDR1 is SNHLY and CDR2 is FYNNEI. Trimming cost V 0 bases and J 4 bases; bases outside gene matches: 10. The CDR3 has 18 amino acids. The CDR3 reads CASSEALRAGVTTGELFF. DNA for the CDR3: TGTGCCAGCAGTGAAGCGCTTCGAGCGGGGGTTACCACCGGGGAGCTGTTTTTT.

The chain carries TRBV12-3 or TRBV12-4 and TRBJ2-1; D is possibly TRBD1 (6 bases). This CDR3 contains 15 residues. V was cut by 3 bases and J by 6 bases, with 15 bases left in between. The CDR3 region has the DNA TGTGCCAGCAGTTTCACACAGGGCCAAACCAATGAGCAGTTCTTC. Encoded protein: CASSFTQGQTNEQFF.

This chain joins TRBV12-3 or TRBV12-4 and TRBJ1-2; unclear D gene. This CDR3 has 11 amino acids. V was shortened by 1 base and J by 7 bases, with 4 bases between the two germline ends. The CDR3 bases are TGTGCCAGCAGTTTAGGTAGTGGCTACACCTTC. As protein: CASSLGSGYTF.

The chain recombines TRBV30 with TRBJ1-1, with D unresolved. Germline V gene lookup returns CDR1 GTSNPN and CDR2 SVGIG (reference sequence). V was pared by 1 base and J by 6 bases, with 12 bases between. This CDR3 comprises 13 residues. CDR3 nucleotide sequence: TGTGCCTGGAGTGGCGAAGGTTGGGCTGAAGCTTTCTTT. It yields the protein CAWSGEGWAEAFF.

CDR3 nucleotides: TGTGCCTGGAGTGTACTAGGGAATGAAGCTTTCTTT. This gives the protein CAWSVLGNEAFF. This chain connects TRBV30 to TRBJ1-1; D ambiguous. The V end was cut by 0 bases, the J end by 7 bases, with 9 bases between. Per germline, CDR1 GTSNPN and CDR2 SVGIG (reference sequence). This CDR3 contains 12 residues.

The chain employs TRBV7-6 and TRBJ2-7; D might be TRBD2 (5 bases). Germline V gene sequence: CDR1 SGHVS, CDR2 FNYEAQ. The length of the CDR3 is 13 residues. V was pared by 5 bases and J by 0 bases, with 8 bases between. CDR3 sequence reads: CASSTSNSYEQYF. The CDR3 nucleotides are TGTGCCAGCAGCACTAGTAACTCCTACGAGCAGTACTTC.

This chain joins TRBV29-1 and TRBJ1-1, with a tentative D call TRBD1 (5 bases). Trimming removed 0 bases at V and 4 bases at J, with 15 bases between. CDR1 is SQVTM and CDR2 is ANQGSEA in the germline V gene. The CDR3 consists of 15 residues. The CDR3 DNA follows: TGCAGCGTTGAAGATAGGGTTTTGGGGGGCACTGAAGCTTTCTTT. Amino acids: CSVEDRVLGGTEAFF.

The chain uses TRBV6-6 and TRBJ2-7; D gene ambiguous. V dropped 5 bases and J dropped 2 bases, with 4 bases sitting between them. The CDR3 is 11 residues long. Germline CDR1 and CDR2: MNHNY and SVGAGI (reference sequence). The DNA for the CDR3 is TGTGCCAGCAGTGACGCCTACGAGCAGTACTTC. Translation gives CASSDAYEQYF.

This chain uses TRBV7-2 with TRBJ2-1; 7 bases match TRBD1. The CDR3 extends over 14 amino acids. The germline CDR1 and CDR2 sequences are SGHTA and FQGNSA. V dropped 10 bases and J dropped 0; count of bases not matched to a gene: 6. CDR3 nucleotide sequence: TGTGCCACCTGGCGACAGGGCTCCTACAATGAGCAGTTCTTC. This codes for CATWRQGSYNEQFF.